This T cell receptor (beta chain) was profiled in a study of blood T cell repertoires in COVID-19. Looking at the study overall: Sites across the United States, Italy and Spain contributed samples from acute and convalescent COVID-19. T cells, B-cell-depleted T cells, or PBMCs supplied cDNA or gDNA.

V shed 3 bases and J shed 4 bases, with 7 bases lying between them. The CDR3 has 13 residues. Germline CDR1 and CDR2: SGHTA and FQGTGA. TCRdb's copy holds only in-frame clones and misses some; the assay was immunoSEQ multiplex PCR. This sample yields 45,000 to 55,000 clones, of which about 90% are seen a single time; over 2.5% belongs to the top ten. The TCR comes from a human donor in a cohort sampled during active COVID-19. Material: peripheral blood. V is TRBV7-3 and J is TRBJ2-1; a possible D gene is TRBD2 (6 bases). The CDR3 loop is CASSFGRYNEQFF. Written as DNA, the CDR3 is TGTGCCAGCAGCTTCGGGAGATACAATGAGCAGTTCTTC.